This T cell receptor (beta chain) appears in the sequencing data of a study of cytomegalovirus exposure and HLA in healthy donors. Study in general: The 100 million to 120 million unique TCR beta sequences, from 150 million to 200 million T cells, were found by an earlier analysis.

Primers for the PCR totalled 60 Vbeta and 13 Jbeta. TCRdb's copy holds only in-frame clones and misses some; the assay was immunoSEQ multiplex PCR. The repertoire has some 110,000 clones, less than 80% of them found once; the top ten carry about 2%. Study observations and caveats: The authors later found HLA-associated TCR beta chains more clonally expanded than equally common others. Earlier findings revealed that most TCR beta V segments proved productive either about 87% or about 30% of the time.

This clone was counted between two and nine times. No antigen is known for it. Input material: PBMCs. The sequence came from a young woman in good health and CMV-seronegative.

The CDR3 loop reads CASTLAGVIYF. CDR3 sequence (DNA): TGTGCCAGTACGCTCGCCGGTGTCATATATTTT. The chain is built from TRBV19 and TRBJ1-3; D not resolved. This CDR3 is 11 amino acids long. Trimming stripped 7 bases from V and 12 bases from J, with 13 bases between. The germline V gene has CDR1 LNHDA and CDR2 SQIVND (reference sequence).